What follows are 2 T cell receptor beta chains derived from one specimen sequenced in a study of shared clonotypes between healthy human individuals. The naive CD8 subset, CD45RO-negative cells positively selected for CCR7, excluded terminally differentiated effector memory CD45RA+ cells. Sequenced by immunoSEQ multiplex PCR; TCRdb stores in-frame clones only, minus some. The sample shows hundreds of thousands of clones, 85% to 95% of them seen only once. The material sequenced was naive CD8+ T cells sorted from blood. These receptors originate from a woman in her twenties or thirties in good health.

J is TRBJ2-2 and V is TRBV27; a possible D gene is TRBD1 (6 bases). The CDR3 is made up of 16 amino acids. Germline lookup yields CDR1 MNHEY and CDR2 SMNVEV (reference sequence). Trimming left V 5 bases short and J 3 bases short, with 16 bases between. This CDR3 is CASSPTGYQDTGELFF. The CDR3 DNA follows: TGTGCCAGCAGTCCAACAGGGTATCAGGACACCGGGGAGCTGTTTTTT.

Note on this clone: The same CDR3 also results from other DNA sequences found in this sample. This chain links TRBV4-1 with TRBJ2-2; no clear D gene. Deletions cut 1 base from V and 3 bases from J, with 6 bases between. The CDR3 is 14 amino acids. The germline V gene has CDR1 MGHRA and CDR2 YSYEKL. Here the CDR3 reads CASSQVVDTGELFF. CDR3 coding DNA: TGCGCCAGCAGCCAAGTGGTCGACACCGGGGAGCTGTTTTTT.